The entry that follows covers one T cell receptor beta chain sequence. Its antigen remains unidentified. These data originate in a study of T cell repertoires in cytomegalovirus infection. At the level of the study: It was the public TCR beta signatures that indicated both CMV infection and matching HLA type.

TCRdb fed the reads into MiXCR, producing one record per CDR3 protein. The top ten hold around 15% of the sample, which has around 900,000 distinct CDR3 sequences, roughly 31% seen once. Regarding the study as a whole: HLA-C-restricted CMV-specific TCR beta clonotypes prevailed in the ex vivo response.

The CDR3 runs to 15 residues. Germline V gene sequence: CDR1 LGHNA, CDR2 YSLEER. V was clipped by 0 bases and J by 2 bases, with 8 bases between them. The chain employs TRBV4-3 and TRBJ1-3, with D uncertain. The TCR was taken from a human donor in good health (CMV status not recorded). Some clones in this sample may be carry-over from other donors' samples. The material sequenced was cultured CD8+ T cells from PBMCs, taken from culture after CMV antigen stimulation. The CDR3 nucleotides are TGCGCCAGCAGCCAAGATACTGGGCCTGGAAACACCATATATTTT. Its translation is CASSQDTGPGNTIYF.